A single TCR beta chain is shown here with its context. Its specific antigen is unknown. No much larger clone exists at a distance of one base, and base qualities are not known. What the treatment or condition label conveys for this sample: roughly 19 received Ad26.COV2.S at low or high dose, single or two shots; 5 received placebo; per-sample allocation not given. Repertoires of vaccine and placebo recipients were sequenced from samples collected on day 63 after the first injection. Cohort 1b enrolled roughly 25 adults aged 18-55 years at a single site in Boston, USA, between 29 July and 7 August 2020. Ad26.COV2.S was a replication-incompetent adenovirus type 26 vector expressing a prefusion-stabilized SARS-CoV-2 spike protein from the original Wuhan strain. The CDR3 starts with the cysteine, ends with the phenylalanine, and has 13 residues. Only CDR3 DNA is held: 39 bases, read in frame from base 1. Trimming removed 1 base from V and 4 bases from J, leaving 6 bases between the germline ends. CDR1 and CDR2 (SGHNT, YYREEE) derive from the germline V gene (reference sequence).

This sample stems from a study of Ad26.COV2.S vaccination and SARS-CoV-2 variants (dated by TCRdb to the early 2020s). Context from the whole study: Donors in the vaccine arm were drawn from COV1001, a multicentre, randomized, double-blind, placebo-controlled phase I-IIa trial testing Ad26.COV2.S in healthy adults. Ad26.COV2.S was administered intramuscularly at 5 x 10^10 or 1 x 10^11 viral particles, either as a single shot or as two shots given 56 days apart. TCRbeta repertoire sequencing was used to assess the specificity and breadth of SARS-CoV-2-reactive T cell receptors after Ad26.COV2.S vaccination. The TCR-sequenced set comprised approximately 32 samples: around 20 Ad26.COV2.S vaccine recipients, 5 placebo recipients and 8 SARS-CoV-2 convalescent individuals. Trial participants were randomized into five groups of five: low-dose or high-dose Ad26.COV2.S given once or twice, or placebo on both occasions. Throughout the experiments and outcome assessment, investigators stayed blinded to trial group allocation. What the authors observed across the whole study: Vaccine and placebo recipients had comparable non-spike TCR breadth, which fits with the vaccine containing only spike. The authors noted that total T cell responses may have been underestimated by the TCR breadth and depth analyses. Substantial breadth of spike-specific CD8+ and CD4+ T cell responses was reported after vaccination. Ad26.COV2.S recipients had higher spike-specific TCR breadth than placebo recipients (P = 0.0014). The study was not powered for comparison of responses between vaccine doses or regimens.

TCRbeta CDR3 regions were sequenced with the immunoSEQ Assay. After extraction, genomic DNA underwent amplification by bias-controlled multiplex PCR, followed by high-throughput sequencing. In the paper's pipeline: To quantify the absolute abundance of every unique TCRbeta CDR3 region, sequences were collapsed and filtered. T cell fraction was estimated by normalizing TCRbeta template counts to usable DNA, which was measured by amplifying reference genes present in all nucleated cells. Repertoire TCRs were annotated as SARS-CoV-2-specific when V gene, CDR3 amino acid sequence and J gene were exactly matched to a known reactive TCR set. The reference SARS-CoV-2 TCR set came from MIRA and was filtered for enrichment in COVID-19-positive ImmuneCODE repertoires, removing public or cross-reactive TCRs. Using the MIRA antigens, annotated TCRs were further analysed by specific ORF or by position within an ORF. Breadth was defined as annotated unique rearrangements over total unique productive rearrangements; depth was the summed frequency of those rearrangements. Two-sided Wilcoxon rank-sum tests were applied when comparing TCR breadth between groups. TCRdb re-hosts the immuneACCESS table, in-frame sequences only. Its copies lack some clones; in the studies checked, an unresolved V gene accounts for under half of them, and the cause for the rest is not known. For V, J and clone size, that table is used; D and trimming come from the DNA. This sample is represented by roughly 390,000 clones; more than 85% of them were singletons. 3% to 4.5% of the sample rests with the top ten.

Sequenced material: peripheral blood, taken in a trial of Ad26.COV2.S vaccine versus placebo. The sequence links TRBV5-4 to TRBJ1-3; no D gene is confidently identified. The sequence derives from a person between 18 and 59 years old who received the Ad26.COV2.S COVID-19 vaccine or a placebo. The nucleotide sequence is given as TGTGCCAGCAGCTTGCCCGCCGGAAACACCATATATTTT. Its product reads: CASSLPAGNTIYF.